Following are 10 T cell receptor beta chains from one sample sequenced in a study of cytomegalovirus exposure and HLA in healthy donors. Using immunoSEQ multiplex PCR, the repertoire was profiled, and TCRdb retains in-frame clones only, with some absent. The data contain 150,000 to 200,000 clones, more than 70% of them singletons. What was sequenced was PBMCs. All receptors come from a man younger than 40 in good health and CMV-seropositive.

This sequence joins TRBV7-9 and TRBJ2-7, with 10 bases fitting TRBD1. The germline gives CDR1 SEHNR, CDR2 FQNEAQ (reference sequence). The CDR3 has 14 amino acids. V shed 4 bases and J 4 bases; nucleotides not matched to a gene: 4. The CDR3 DNA reads TGTGCCAGCAGCTCCTGGGACAGGGGATACGAGCAGTACTTC. Residues: CASSSWDRGYEQYF.

The chain links TRBV10-2 to TRBJ2-7; 8 bases match TRBD2. The CDR3 runs 14 residues. CDR1 and CDR2 from the germline V gene are WSHSY and SAAADI. Trimming cost V 4 bases and J 5 bases; bases outside gene matches: 7. The CDR3 loop reads CASSGASGLHEQYF. The DNA for the CDR3 is TGCGCCAGCAGTGGGGCTAGCGGGCTCCACGAGCAGTACTTC.

CDR3 loop: CASSSGLSNQPQHF. CDR3 in DNA: TGTGCCAGCAGTTCGGGACTCAGCAATCAGCCCCAGCATTTT. This chain links TRBV5-6 with TRBJ1-5; weak D call: TRBD1 (5 bases). The CDR3 spans 14 residues. Germline CDR1 is SGHDT and CDR2 is YYEEEE. V shed 5 bases and J shed 1 base, with 10 bases lying between them.

The J gene is TRBJ1-2, the V gene TRBV10-2, with a possible D match to TRBD1 (6 bases). Germline CDR1 and CDR2: WSHSY and SAAADI. The V end lost 0 bases, the J end lost 6 bases, and 14 bases lay between the germline ends. The CDR3 sequence is 15 residues long. The DNA for the CDR3 is TGCGCCAGCAGTGAGTCCCTCAGGGGAATGGATGGCTACACCTTC. Translation: CASSESLRGMDGYTF.

The chain uses TRBV9 and TRBJ2-7; tentatively, D is TRBD1 (5 bases). V dropped 0 bases and J dropped 2 bases, with 9 bases sitting between them. The CDR3 has 14 amino acids. Germline V CDR1 and CDR2: SGDLS, YYNGEE. The CDR3 region has the DNA TGTGCCAGCAGCGTAGGGGGCGGCACCTACGAGCAGTACTTC. This encodes CASSVGGGTYEQYF.

The rearrangement links TRBV9 to TRBJ2-3; TRBD1 matches at 8 bases. After removal of 2 bases from V and 7 bases from J, the junction contained 3 bases not matched to a gene. This CDR3 spans 13 amino acids. CDR1 and CDR2 (germline): SGDLS, YYNGEE. Here the CDR3 DNA reads TGTGCCAGCAGCGTGCAGGGGGCTAATACGCAGTATTTT. This codes for CASSVQGANTQYF.

Only one count was recorded for this clone. The CDR3 coding sequence is TGTGCCAGCAGTTTCCCGCTTGGCGGGAGGGACACCGGGGAGCTGTTTTTT. This sequence encodes CASSFPLGGRDTGELFF. The chain joins TRBV28 to TRBJ2-2; 9 positions agree with TRBD2. The CDR3 is 17 residues long. CDR1 and CDR2 from the germline V gene are MDHEN and SYDVKM. After removal of 3 bases from V and 3 bases from J, the junction contained 8 bases not matched to a gene.

This clone occurred once. V gene TRBV13 combines with J gene TRBJ2-1, with 7 positions matching TRBD1. Germline V CDR1 and CDR2: PRHDT, FYEKMQ (reference sequence). CDR3 length equals 16 residues. Trimming at V came to 5 bases and at J to 0 bases, leaving 7 bases not matched to a gene. DNA for the CDR3: TGTGCCAGCAGCACTGAGACAGGGTTCTCCTACAATGAGCAGTTCTTC. Translation: CASSTETGFSYNEQFF.

The J gene is TRBJ1-5, the V gene TRBV4-1; D uncertain. In germline, CDR1 is MGHRA, CDR2 YSYEKL. Trimming removed 0 bases from V and 3 bases from J, with 9 bases in between. The CDR3 covers 15 residues. The chain's CDR3 is CASSQDPQNNQPQHF. CDR3 nucleotides: TGCGCCAGCAGCCAAGATCCACAGAACAATCAGCCCCAGCATTTT.

J is TRBJ1-6 and V is TRBV6-5; TRBD1 might be the D (6 bases). The V gene lost 8 bases and the J gene lost 6 bases, with 14 bases spanning the gap. The CDR3 consists of 14 residues. The germline V gene has CDR1 MNHEY and CDR2 SVGAGI. The CDR3 DNA sequence: TGTGCCAGCCGGGGGGCGGAGGTTAATTCACCCCTCCACTTT. It specifies CASRGAEVNSPLHF.